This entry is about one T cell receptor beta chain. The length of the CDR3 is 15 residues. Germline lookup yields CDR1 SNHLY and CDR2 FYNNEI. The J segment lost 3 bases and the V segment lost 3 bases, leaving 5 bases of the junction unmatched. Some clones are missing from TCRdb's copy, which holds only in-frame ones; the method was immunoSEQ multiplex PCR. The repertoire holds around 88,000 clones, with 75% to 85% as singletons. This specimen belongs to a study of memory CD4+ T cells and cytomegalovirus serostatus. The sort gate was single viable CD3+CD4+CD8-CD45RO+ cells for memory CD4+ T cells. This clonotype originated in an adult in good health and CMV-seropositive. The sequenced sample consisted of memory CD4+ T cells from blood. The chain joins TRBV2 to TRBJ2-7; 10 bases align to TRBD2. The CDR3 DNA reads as TGTGCCAGCAGTGAGCGAGCGGGAGGGCTCTACGAGCAGTACTTC. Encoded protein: CASSERAGGLYEQYF.